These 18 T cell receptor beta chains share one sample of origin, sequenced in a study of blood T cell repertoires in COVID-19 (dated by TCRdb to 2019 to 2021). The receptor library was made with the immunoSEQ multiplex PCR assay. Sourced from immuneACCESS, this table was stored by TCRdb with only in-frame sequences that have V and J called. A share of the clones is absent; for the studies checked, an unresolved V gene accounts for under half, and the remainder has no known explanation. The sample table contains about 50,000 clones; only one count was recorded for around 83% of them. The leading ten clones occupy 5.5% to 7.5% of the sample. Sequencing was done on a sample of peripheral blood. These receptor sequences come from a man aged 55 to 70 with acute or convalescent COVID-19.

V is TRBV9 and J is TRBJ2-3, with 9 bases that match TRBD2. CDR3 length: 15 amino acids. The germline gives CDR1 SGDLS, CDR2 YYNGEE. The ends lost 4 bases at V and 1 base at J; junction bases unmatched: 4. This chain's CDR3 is CASSLRTSGTDTQYF. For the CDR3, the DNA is TGTGCCAGCAGCCTCAGGACTAGCGGCACAGATACGCAGTATTTT.

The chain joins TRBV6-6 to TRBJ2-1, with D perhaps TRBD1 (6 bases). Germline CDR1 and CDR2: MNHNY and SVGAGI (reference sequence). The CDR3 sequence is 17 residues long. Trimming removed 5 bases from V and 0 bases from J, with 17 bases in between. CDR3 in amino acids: CASSHLRGPGSYNEQFF. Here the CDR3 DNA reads TGTGCCAGCAGTCACCTCAGGGGCCCGGGCTCCTACAATGAGCAGTTCTTC.

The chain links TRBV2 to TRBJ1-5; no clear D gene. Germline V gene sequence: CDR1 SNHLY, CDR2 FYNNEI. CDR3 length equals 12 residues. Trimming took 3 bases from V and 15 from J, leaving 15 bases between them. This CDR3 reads CASSEGSLVRHF. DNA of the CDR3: TGTGCCAGCAGTGAGGGCTCCCTTGTAAGGCATTTT.

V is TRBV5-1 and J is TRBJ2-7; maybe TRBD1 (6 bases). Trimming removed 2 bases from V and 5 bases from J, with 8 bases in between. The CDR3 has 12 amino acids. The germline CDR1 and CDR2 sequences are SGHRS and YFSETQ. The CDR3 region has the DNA TGCGCCAGCAGCTTACAGGGAAACGAGCAGTACTTC. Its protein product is CASSLQGNEQYF.

The CDR3 sequence: CASRGTSGRNTGELFF. The CDR3 DNA reads TGTGCCAGCAGGGGGACTAGCGGGAGGAACACCGGGGAGCTGTTTTTT. The J gene is TRBJ2-2, the V gene TRBV2; TRBD2 aligns across 14 bases. Germline assignment: CDR1 SNHLY and CDR2 FYNNEI. This CDR3 region has 16 residues. J lost 1 base, V lost 6 bases, and 1 base had no gene match.

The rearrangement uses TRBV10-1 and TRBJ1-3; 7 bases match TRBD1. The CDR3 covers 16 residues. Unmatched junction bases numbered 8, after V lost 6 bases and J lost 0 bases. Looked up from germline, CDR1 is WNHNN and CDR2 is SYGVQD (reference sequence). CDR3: CASRPGQTFSGNTIYF. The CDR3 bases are TGCGCCAGCAGACCGGGACAGACGTTCTCTGGAAACACCATATATTTT.

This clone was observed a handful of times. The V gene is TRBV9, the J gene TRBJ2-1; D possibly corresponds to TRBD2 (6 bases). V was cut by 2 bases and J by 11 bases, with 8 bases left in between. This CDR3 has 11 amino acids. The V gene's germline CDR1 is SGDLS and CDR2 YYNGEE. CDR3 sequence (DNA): TGTGCCAGCAGCGTCGGGACTCAGCAGTTCTTC. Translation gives CASSVGTQQFF.

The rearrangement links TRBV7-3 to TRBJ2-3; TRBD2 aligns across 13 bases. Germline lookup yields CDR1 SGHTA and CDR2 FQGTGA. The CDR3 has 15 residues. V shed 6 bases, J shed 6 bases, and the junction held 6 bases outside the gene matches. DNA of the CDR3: TGTGCCAGCAGGAGGACTAGCGGGAGTGGGGATACGCAGTATTTT. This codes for CASRRTSGSGDTQYF.

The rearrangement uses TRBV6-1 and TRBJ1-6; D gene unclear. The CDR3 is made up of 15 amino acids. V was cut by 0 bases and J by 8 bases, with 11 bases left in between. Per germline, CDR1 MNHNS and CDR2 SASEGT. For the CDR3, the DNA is TGTGCCAGCAGTGAAGCGCGGGCAGAACATTCACCCCTCCACTTT. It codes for CASSEARAEHSPLHF.

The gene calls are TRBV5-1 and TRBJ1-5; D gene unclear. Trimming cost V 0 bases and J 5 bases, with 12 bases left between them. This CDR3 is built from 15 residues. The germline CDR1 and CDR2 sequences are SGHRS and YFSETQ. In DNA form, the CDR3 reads TGCGCCAGCAGCTTGGGAGCCGCGGCCGATCAGCCCCAGCATTTT. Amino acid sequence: CASSLGAAADQPQHF.

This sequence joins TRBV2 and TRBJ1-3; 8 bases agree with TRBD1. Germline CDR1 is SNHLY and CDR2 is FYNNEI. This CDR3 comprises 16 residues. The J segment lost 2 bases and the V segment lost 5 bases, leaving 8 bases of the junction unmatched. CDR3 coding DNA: TGTGCCAGCAGTAAACCACGGGACAGGCCTGGAAACACCATATATTTT. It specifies CASSKPRDRPGNTIYF.

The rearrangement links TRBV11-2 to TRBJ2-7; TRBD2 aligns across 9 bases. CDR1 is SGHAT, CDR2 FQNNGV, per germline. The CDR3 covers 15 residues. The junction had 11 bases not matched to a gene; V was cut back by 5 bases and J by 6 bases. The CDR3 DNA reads TGTGCCAGCAGCCCATTTACCCTAGCGGGAAGCGAGCAGTACTTC. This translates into CASSPFTLAGSEQYF.

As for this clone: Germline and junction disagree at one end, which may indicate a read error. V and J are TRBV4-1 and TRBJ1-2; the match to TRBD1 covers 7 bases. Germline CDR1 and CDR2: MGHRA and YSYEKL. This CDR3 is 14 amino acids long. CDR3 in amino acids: CASSQGQAGYGYTF. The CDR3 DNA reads TGCGCCAGCAGTCAAGGACAGGCCGGATATGGCTACACCTTC.

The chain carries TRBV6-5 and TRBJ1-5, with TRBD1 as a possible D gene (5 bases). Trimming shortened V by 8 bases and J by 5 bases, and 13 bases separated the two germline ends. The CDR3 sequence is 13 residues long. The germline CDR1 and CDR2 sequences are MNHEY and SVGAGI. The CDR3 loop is CASGRDGHQPQHF. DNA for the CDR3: TGTGCCAGCGGGCGGGACGGTCATCAGCCCCAGCATTTT.

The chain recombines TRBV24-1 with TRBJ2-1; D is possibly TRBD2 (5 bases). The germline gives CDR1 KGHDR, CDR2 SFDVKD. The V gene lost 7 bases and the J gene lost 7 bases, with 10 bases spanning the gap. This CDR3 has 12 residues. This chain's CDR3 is CATREDGNEQFF. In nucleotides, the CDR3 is TGTGCCACCAGGGAGGATGGAAATGAGCAGTTCTTC.

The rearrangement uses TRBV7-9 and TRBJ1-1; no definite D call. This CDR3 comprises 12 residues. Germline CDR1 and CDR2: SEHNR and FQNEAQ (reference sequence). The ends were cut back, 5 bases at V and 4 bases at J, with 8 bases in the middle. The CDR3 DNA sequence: TGTGCCAGCAGCCCGAGAAGCACTGAAGCTTTCTTT. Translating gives CASSPRSTEAFF.

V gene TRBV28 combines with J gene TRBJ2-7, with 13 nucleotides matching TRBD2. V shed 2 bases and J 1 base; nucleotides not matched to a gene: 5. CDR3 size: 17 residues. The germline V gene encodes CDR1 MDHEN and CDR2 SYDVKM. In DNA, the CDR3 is TGTGCCAGCAGTTTAATCGGGACTAGCGGGATATCCTACGAGCAGTACTTC. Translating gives CASSLIGTSGISYEQYF.

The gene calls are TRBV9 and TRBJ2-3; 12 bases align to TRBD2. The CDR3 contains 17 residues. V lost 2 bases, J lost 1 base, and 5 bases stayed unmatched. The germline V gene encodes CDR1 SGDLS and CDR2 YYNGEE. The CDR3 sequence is CASSVGLAGRGTDTQYF. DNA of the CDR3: TGTGCCAGCAGCGTCGGACTAGCGGGAAGGGGCACAGATACGCAGTATTTT.